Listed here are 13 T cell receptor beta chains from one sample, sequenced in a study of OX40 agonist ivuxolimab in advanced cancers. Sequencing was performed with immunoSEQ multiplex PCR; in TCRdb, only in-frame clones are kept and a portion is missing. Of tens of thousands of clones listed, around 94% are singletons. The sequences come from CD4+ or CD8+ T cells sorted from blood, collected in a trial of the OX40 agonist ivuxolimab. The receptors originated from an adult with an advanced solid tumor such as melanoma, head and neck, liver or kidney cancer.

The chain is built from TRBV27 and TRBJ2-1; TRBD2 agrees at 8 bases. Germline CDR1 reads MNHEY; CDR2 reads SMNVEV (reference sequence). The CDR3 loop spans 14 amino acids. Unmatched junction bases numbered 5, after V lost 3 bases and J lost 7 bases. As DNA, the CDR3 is TGTGCCAGCAGTTTCGGGGGGGGCTGGAATGAGCAGTTCTTC. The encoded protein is CASSFGGGWNEQFF.

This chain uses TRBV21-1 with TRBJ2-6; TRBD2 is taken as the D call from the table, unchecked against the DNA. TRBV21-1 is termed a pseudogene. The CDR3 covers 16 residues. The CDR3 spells CASSNGLLSGANVLTF. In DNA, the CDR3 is TGTGCCAGCAGCAATGGACTACTCTCTGGGGCCAACGTCCTGACTTTC.

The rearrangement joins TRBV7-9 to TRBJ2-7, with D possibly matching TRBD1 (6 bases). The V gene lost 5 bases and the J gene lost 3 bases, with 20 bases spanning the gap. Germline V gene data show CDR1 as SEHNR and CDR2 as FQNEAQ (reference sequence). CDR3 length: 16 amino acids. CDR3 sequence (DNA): TGTGCCAGCAGCCTAACGGGGCAGGGGTTTCTCTACGAGCAGTACTTC. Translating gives CASSLTGQGFLYEQYF.

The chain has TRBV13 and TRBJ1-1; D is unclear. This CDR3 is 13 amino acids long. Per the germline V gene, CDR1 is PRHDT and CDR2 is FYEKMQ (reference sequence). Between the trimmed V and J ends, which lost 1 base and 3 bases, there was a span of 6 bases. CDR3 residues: CASSLEGDTEAFF. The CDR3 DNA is TGTGCCAGCAGCTTAGAAGGCGACACTGAAGCTTTCTTT. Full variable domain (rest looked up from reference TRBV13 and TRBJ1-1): AAGVIQSPRHLIKEKRETATLKCYPIPRHDTVYWYQQGPGQDPQFLISFYEKMQSDKGSIPDRFSAQQFSDYHSELNMSSLELGDSALYFCASSLEGDTEAFFGQGTRLTVV.

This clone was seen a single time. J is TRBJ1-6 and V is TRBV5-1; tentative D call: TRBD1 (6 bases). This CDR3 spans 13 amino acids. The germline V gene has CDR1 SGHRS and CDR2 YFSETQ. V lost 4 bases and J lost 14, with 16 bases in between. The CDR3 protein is CASSAEQGPSLHF. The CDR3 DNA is TGCGCCAGCAGCGCGGAACAGGGTCCCTCCCTCCACTTT. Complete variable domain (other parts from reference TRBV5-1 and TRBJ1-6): KAGVTQTPRYLIKTRGQQVTLSCSPISGHRSVSWYQQTPGQGLQFLFEYFSETQRNKGNFPGRFSGRQFSNSRSEMNVSTLELGDSALYLCASSAEQGPSLHFGNGTRLTVT.

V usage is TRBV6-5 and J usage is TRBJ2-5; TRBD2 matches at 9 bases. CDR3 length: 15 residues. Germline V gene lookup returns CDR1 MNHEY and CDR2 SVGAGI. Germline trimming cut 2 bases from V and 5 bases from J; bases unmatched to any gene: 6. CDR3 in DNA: TGTGCCAGCAGTTACGGGCGGGGGGGCCAGGAGACCCAGTACTTC. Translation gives CASSYGRGGQETQYF.

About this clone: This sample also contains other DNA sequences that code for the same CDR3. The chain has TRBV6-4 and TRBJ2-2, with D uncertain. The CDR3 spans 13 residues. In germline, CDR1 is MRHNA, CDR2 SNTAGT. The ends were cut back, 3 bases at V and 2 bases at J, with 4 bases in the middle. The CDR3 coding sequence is TGTGCCAGCAGTGATTTAAACACCGGGGAGCTGTTTTTT. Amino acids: CASSDLNTGELFF.

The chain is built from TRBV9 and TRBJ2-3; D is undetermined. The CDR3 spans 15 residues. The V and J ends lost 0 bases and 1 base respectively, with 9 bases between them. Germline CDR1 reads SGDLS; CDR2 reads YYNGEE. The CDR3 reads CASSVDGRGTDTQYF. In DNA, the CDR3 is TGTGCCAGCAGCGTAGATGGTAGGGGCACAGATACGCAGTATTTT.

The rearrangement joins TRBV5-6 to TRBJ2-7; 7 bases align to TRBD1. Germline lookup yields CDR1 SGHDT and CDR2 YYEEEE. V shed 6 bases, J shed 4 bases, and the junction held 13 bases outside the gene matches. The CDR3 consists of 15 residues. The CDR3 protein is CASTQTEGGKYEQYF. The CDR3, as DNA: TGTGCCAGCACCCAAACAGAAGGGGGCAAATACGAGCAGTACTTC.

In DNA form, the CDR3 reads TGCAGCGTTCAACGGGGTTTGGACTACGAGCAGTACTTC. The encoded protein is CSVQRGLDYEQYF. The rearrangement uses TRBV29-1 and TRBJ2-7; tentatively, D is TRBD2 (5 bases). Germline V gene data show CDR1 as SQVTM and CDR2 as ANQGSEA. The germline V and J ends were trimmed by 5 bases and 3 bases, with 14 bases remaining between them. The CDR3 is made up of 13 amino acids.

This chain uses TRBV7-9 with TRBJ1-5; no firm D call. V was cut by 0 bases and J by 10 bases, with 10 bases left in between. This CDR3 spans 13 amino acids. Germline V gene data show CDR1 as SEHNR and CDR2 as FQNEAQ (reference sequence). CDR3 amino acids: CASSLAEREPQHF. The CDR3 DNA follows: TGTGCCAGCAGCTTAGCGGAACGGGAACCCCAGCATTTT.

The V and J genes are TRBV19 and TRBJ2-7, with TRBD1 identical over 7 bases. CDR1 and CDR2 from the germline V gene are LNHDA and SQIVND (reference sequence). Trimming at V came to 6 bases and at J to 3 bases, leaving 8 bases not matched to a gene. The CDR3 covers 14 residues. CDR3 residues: CASSLDRLNYEQYF. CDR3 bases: TGTGCCAGTAGCCTGGACAGGCTAAACTACGAGCAGTACTTC.

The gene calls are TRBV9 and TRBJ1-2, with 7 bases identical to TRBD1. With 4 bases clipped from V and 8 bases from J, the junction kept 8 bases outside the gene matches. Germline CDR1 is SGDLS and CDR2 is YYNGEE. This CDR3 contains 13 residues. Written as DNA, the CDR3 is TGTGCCAGCAGCCCAATAGGGGGCACCGGCTACACCTTC. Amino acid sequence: CASSPIGGTGYTF.